This TCR beta chain comes out of a study of T-cell memory formation after mild COVID-19. CDR3 size: 15 residues. Looked up from germline, CDR1 is MDHEN and CDR2 is SYDVKM. The V segment lost 6 bases and the J segment 7 bases; nucleotides outside the gene matches: 11. From the 5' RACE reads, TCRdb called clonotypes with MiXCR, one entry per CDR3 protein. The sample records fewer than 350,000 distinct CDR3 sequences, around 15% being singletons. Material for sequencing was PBMCs or a T cell subset sorted from them (not recorded which). This clonotype was obtained from a man aged 18 to 30 who had mild COVID-19 (a few samples of this study predate the infection). Cell type and time point are not known. V usage is TRBV28 and J usage is TRBJ2-1; 8 nucleotides line up with TRBD2. In DNA, the CDR3 is TGTGCCAGCAGCTCATACAGCGGGGGAAGAAATGAGCAGTTCTTC. Translated, it gives CASSSYSGGRNEQFF. The full variable domain, in which reference TRBV28 and TRBJ2-1 provide the parts outside the CDR3, is DVKVTQSSRYLVKRTGEKVFLECVQDMDHENMFWYRQDPGLGLRLIYFSYDVKMKEKGDIPEGYSVSREKKERFSLILESASTNQTSMYLCASSSYSGGRNEQFFGPGTRLTVL.